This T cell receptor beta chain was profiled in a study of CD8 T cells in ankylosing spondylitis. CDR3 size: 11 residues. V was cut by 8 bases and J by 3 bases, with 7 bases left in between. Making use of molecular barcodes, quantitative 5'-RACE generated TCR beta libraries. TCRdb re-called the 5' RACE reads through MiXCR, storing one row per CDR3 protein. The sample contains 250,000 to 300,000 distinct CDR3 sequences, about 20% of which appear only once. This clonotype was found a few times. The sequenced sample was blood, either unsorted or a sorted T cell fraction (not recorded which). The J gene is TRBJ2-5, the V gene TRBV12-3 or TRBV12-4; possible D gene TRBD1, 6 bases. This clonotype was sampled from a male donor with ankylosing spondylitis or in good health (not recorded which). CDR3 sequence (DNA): TGTGCCAGCCGACAGGAAGAGACCCAGTACTTC. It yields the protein CASRQEETQYF.